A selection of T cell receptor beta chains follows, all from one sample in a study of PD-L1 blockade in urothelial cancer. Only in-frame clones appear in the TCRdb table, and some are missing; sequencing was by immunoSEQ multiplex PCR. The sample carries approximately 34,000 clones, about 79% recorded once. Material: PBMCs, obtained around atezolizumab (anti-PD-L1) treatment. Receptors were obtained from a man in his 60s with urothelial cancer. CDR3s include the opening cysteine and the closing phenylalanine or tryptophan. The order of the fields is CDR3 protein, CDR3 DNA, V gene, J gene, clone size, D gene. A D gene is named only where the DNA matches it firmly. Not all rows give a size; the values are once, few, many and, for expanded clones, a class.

CDR3aa: CASSLAGGYVDTGELFF; CDR3nt: TGCGCCAGCAGCTTGGCAGGGGGGTACGTTGACACCGGGGAGCTGTTTTTT; v_gene: TRBV5-1; j_gene: TRBJ2-2; abundance: .; d_gene: .
CDR3aa: CASSSTGTSGYEQYF; CDR3nt: TGTGCCAGCAGCTCCACCGGGACTAGCGGCTACGAGCAGTACTTC; v_gene: TRBV7-9; j_gene: TRBJ2-7; abundance: .; d_gene: TRBD2
CDR3aa: CSVARTDDFRYNEQFF; CDR3nt: TGCAGCGTCGCTCGGACAGACGACTTTAGGTACAATGAGCAGTTCTTC; v_gene: TRBV29-1; j_gene: TRBJ2-1; abundance: .; d_gene: .
CDR3aa: CASSYGTGLYEQYF; CDR3nt: TGTGCCAGCAGTTATGGGACAGGCCTCTACGAGCAGTACTTC; v_gene: TRBV6-5; j_gene: TRBJ2-7; abundance: .; d_gene: TRBD1
CDR3aa: CASRSGSTNEKLFF; CDR3nt: TGCGCCAGCAGGTCCGGGTCTACTAATGAAAAACTGTTTTTT; v_gene: TRBV5-1; j_gene: TRBJ1-4; abundance: .; d_gene: .
CDR3aa: CASSLRGNTEAFF; CDR3nt: TGTGCCAGCAGTCTACGCGGAAACACTGAAGCTTTCTTT; v_gene: TRBV6-1; j_gene: TRBJ1-1; abundance: .; d_gene: .
CDR3aa: CASQVGVGTEAFF; CDR3nt: TGTGCCAGCCAAGTCGGGGTAGGGACTGAAGCTTTCTTT; v_gene: TRBV6-1; j_gene: TRBJ1-1; abundance: .; d_gene: .
CDR3aa: CASSNPEASNSPLHF; CDR3nt: TGTGCCAGCTCAAACCCCGAGGCTTCTAATTCACCCCTCCACTTT; v_gene: TRBV18; j_gene: TRBJ1-6; abundance: .; d_gene: .
CDR3aa: CASGGRGMNTEAFF; CDR3nt: TGTGCCAGCGGCGGCAGGGGCATGAACACTGAAGCTTTCTTT; v_gene: TRBV2; j_gene: TRBJ1-1; abundance: .; d_gene: .
CDR3aa: CASSSAGGEYEQYF; CDR3nt: TGTGCCAGCAGTTCAGCGGGAGGAGAATACGAGCAGTACTTC; v_gene: TRBV27; j_gene: TRBJ2-7; abundance: .; d_gene: TRBD2
CDR3aa: CASIPSQAKGGYTF; CDR3nt: TGTGCCAGCATACCCTCACAGGCAAAGGGAGGCTACACCTTC; v_gene: TRBV6-1; j_gene: TRBJ1-2; abundance: .; d_gene: .
CDR3aa: CSVDRQGAGTDTQYF; CDR3nt: TGCAGCGTTGATCGGCAGGGGGCTGGTACAGATACGCAGTATTTT; v_gene: TRBV29-1; j_gene: TRBJ2-3; abundance: .; d_gene: TRBD1
CDR3aa: CASSGRSANTGELFF; CDR3nt: TGTGCCAGCAGTGGGCGCAGCGCGAACACCGGGGAGCTGTTTTTT; v_gene: TRBV6-1; j_gene: TRBJ2-2; abundance: .; d_gene: .
CDR3aa: CASSLIGQGYQNTEAFF; CDR3nt: TGTGCCAGCAGTTTAATCGGGCAGGGCTACCAGAACACTGAAGCTTTCTTT; v_gene: TRBV28; j_gene: TRBJ1-1; abundance: .; d_gene: .
CDR3aa: CASGTEQGAAGNQPQHF; CDR3nt: TGTGCTAGTGGTACCGAACAGGGGGCGGCCGGCAATCAGCCCCAGCATTTT; v_gene: TRBV12-5; j_gene: TRBJ1-5; abundance: .; d_gene: TRBD1
CDR3aa: CASSVTGYNSPLHF; CDR3nt: TGTGCCAGCAGTGTGACAGGTTATAATTCACCCCTCCACTTT; v_gene: TRBV6-1; j_gene: TRBJ1-6; abundance: .; d_gene: .
CDR3aa: CARSFGTGGKGSNQPQHF; CDR3nt: TGTGCCAGAAGCTTTGGGACAGGGGGCAAGGGGAGCAATCAGCCCCAGCATTTT; v_gene: TRBV5-3; j_gene: TRBJ1-5; abundance: .; d_gene: TRBD1
CDR3aa: CAWRRRTSGSRGNTGELFF; CDR3nt: TGTGCCTGGAGAAGAAGGACTAGCGGGAGTAGGGGGAACACCGGGGAGCTGTTTTTT; v_gene: TRBV30; j_gene: TRBJ2-2; abundance: .; d_gene: TRBD2
CDR3aa: CASSLQGAYNSPLHF; CDR3nt: TGTGCCAGCAGCTTACAGGGGGCCTATAATTCACCCCTCCACTTT; v_gene: TRBV5-4; j_gene: TRBJ1-6; abundance: once; d_gene: TRBD1
CDR3aa: CASSQDYPVAQPQHF; CDR3nt: TGCGCCAGCAGCCAAGATTATCCGGTCGCACAGCCCCAGCATTTT; v_gene: TRBV4-1; j_gene: TRBJ1-5; abundance: .; d_gene: .
CDR3aa: CASSSSLNTEAFF; CDR3nt: TGTGCCAGCAGCTCGTCACTTAACACTGAAGCTTTCTTT; v_gene: TRBV7-3; j_gene: TRBJ1-1; abundance: .; d_gene: .
CDR3aa: CASSVEAAPLNTIYF; CDR3nt: TGTGCCAGCAGCGTAGAAGCGGCACCATTAAACACCATATATTTT; v_gene: TRBV9; j_gene: TRBJ1-3; abundance: .; d_gene: .
CDR3aa: CASSFEYRAGQPQHF; CDR3nt: TGTGCCAGCAGCTTTGAGTACAGGGCGGGTCAGCCCCAGCATTTT; v_gene: TRBV7-8; j_gene: TRBJ1-5; abundance: once; d_gene: .
CDR3aa: CASSQDLRTQETQYF; CDR3nt: TGTGCCAGCAGCCAAGATCTGCGGACTCAAGAGACCCAGTACTTC; v_gene: TRBV14; j_gene: TRBJ2-5; abundance: .; d_gene: .
CDR3aa: CASTLTPGTGVNTEAFF; CDR3nt: TGTGCCAGCACCCTAACTCCCGGGACAGGGGTGAACACTGAAGCTTTCTTT; v_gene: TRBV7-2; j_gene: TRBJ1-1; abundance: few; d_gene: TRBD1
CDR3aa: CASSLMDSGGPTDTQYF; CDR3nt: TGCGCCAGCAGCTTGATGGATAGCGGGGGACCCACGGATACGCAGTATTTT; v_gene: TRBV5-1; j_gene: TRBJ2-3; abundance: .; d_gene: TRBD2
CDR3aa: CASSTGGIDEQYF; CDR3nt: TGTGCCAGCTCCACGGGGGGAATCGACGAGCAGTACTTC; v_gene: TRBV18; j_gene: TRBJ2-7; abundance: .; d_gene: TRBD2
CDR3aa: CASSLRGTSGYTF; CDR3nt: TGTGCCAGCAGTTTGCGCGGGACTAGTGGCTACACCTTC; v_gene: TRBV27; j_gene: TRBJ1-2; abundance: .; d_gene: .
CDR3aa: CASSYRPGITEAFF; CDR3nt: TGTGCCAGCAGTTACAGGCCGGGAATCACTGAAGCTTTCTTT; v_gene: TRBV6-5; j_gene: TRBJ1-1; abundance: .; d_gene: .
CDR3aa: CAWTGDSGANVLTF; CDR3nt: TGTGCCTGGACGGGGGACTCTGGGGCCAACGTCCTGACTTTC; v_gene: TRBV30; j_gene: TRBJ2-6; abundance: few; d_gene: .
CDR3aa: CASSGDLDRINYGYTF; CDR3nt: TGTGCCAGCAGTGGCGATTTGGACAGAATTAACTATGGCTACACCTTC; v_gene: TRBV6-1; j_gene: TRBJ1-2; abundance: .; d_gene: .
CDR3aa: CAITPGTGEGKTQYF; CDR3nt: TGTGCCATCACCCCCGGGACAGGGGAGGGAAAGACCCAGTACTTC; v_gene: TRBV10-3; j_gene: TRBJ2-5; abundance: .; d_gene: TRBD1
CDR3aa: CASSQELQYEQYF; CDR3nt: TGTGCCAGCAGCCAGGAACTACAATACGAGCAGTACTTC; v_gene: TRBV4-2; j_gene: TRBJ2-7; abundance: once; d_gene: .
CDR3aa: CASSLEEGLATVRTDTQYF; CDR3nt: TGTGCCAGCAGCTTAGAGGAGGGACTAGCCACCGTTCGCACAGATACGCAGTATTTT; v_gene: TRBV7-2; j_gene: TRBJ2-3; abundance: once; d_gene: TRBD2
CDR3aa: CASSEGVYGYTF; CDR3nt: TGTGCCAGCAGCGAGGGGGTTTACGGCTACACCTTC; v_gene: TRBV9; j_gene: TRBJ1-2; abundance: .; d_gene: .
CDR3aa: CASSLELAGELFF; CDR3nt: TGCGCCAGCAGCTTGGAGCTCGCCGGGGAGCTGTTTTTT; v_gene: TRBV5-1; j_gene: TRBJ2-2; abundance: .; d_gene: .
CDR3aa: CASSDVGGNQPQHF; CDR3nt: TGTGCCAGCAGCGACGTTGGGGGGAATCAGCCCCAGCATTTT; v_gene: TRBV6-1; j_gene: TRBJ1-5; abundance: .; d_gene: .
CDR3aa: CSVEDWDRASGNTIYF; CDR3nt: TGCAGCGTTGAAGATTGGGACAGAGCTTCTGGAAACACCATATATTTT; v_gene: TRBV29-1; j_gene: TRBJ1-3; abundance: .; d_gene: TRBD1